This TCR beta chain was identified in a study of STAT3 mutations in large granular lymphocyte leukemia. Study-level results: In T-cell large granular lymphocyte leukemia, about half of patients showed multiple immunodominant subclonotypes.

This CDR3 has 16 residues. V lost 6 bases to trimming and J lost 5 bases; unmatched junction nucleotides: 11. Germline values: CDR1 SNHLY, CDR2 FYNNEI. This table comes from immunoSEQ multiplex PCR, and its TCRdb copy is limited to in-frame clones, with some not included. The sample yields 9,000 to 15,000 clones, approximately 80% seen once. To note about this clone: Its antigen is currently unknown.

The source of this sequence is a man aged 60 to 69 with T-cell large granular lymphocyte leukemia. Some clones in this sample may be carry-over from other donors' samples. Sequenced: peripheral blood mononuclear cells. The chain is built from TRBV2 and TRBJ1-2; 11 positions agree with TRBD1. The CDR3 DNA reads as TGTGCCAGCAGGGAGGGACAGGGGGAGATTGCATATGGCTACACCTTC. Its protein product is CASREGQGEIAYGYTF.